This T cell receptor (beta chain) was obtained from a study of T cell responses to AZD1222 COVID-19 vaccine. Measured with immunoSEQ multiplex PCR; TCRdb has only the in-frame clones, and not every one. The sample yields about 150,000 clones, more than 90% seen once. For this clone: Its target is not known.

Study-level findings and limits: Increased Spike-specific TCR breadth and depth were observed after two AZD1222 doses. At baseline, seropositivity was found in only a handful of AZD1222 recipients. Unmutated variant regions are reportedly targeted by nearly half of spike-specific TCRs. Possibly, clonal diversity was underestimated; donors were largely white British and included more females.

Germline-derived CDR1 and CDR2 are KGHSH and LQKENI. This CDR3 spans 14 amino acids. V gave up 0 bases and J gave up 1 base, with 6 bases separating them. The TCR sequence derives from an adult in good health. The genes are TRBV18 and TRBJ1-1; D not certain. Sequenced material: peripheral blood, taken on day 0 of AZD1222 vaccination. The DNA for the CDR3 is TGTGCCAGCTCACCACCGGGCAGGAACACTGAAGCTTTCTTT. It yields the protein CASSPPGRNTEAFF.